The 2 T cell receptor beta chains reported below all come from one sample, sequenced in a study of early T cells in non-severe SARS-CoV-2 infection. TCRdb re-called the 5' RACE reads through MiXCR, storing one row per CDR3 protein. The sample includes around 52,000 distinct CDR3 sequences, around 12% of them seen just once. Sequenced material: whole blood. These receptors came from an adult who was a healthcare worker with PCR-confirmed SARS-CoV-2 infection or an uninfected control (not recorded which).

CDR3 sequence: CASSFYRLRGNNEQFF. The CDR3 DNA follows: TGTGCCAGCAGCTTTTACCGGCTCCGGGGCAACAATGAGCAGTTCTTC. The rearrangement joins TRBV7-6 to TRBJ2-1; either TRBD1 or TRBD2 may supply D (5 bases each). The CDR3 is made up of 16 amino acids. CDR1 SGHVS and CDR2 FNYEAQ come from the germline V gene. V was shortened by 3 bases and J by 5 bases, with 17 bases between the two germline ends.

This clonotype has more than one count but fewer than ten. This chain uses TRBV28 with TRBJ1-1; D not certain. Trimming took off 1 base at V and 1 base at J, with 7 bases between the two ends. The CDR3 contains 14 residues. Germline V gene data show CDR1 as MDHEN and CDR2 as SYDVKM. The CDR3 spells CASSLYAENTEAFF. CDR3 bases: TGTGCCAGCAGTTTATACGCGGAGAACACTGAAGCTTTCTTT.